The sequence of this T cell receptor beta chain was determined in a study of T cells in Graves' hyperthyroidism and ophthalmopathy. Amplified regions were TCR beta CDR3 sequences from RNA transcripts. Primed by the HTBI set, a first-round RT-PCR was run on the TCR CDR3. From the multiplex PCR reads, TCRdb called clonotypes with MiXCR, one entry per CDR3 protein. In the table there are under 700,000 distinct CDR3 sequences, roughly 50% of which are singletons. Germline values: CDR1 LNHDA, CDR2 SQIVND (reference sequence). CDR3 length equals 15 residues. Deletions cut 4 bases from V and 0 bases from J, with 12 bases between.

The chain is built from TRBV19 and TRBJ1-1; perhaps TRBD1 as D (5 bases). The source material was peripheral blood or thyroid tissue (not recorded which). This sequence was found in a woman aged 18-29 years with Graves' hyperthyroidism. Here the CDR3 reads CASSTIRALNTEAFF. In DNA form, the CDR3 reads TGTGCCAGTAGTACCATCAGGGCATTGAACACTGAAGCTTTCTTT.